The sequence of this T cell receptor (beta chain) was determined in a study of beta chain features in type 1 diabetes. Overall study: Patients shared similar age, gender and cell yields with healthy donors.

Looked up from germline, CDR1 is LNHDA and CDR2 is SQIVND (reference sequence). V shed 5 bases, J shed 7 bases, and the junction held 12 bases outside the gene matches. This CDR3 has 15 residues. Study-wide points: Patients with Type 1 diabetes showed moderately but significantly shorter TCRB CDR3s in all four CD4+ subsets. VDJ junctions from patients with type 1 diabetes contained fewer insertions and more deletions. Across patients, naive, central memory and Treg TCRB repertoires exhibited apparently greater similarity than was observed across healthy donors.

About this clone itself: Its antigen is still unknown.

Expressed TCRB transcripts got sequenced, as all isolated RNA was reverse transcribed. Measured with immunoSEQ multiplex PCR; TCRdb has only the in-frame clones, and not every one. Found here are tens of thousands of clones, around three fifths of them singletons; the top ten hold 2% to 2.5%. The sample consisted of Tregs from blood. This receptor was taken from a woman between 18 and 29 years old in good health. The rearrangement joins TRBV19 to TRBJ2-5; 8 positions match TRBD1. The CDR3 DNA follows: TGTGCCAGTAGTTTGACAGGGGCGGATTCCGTGACCCAGTACTTC. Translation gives CASSLTGADSVTQYF.